The rows below give T cell receptor beta chains drawn from one sample of a study of T cell repertoires in cytomegalovirus infection. One entry per CDR3 protein results from TCRdb running MiXCR on the reads. The repertoire holds 150,000 to 200,000 distinct CDR3 sequences, 17% seen once, with 18% in the top ten. Sequencing was carried out using CD8+ T cells from PBMCs. Every receptor here comes from a human donor in good health (CMV status not recorded). Some clones in this sample may be carry-over from other donors' samples. CDR3s include the opening cysteine and the closing phenylalanine or tryptophan. Fields, in order: clone size, J gene, D gene, V gene, CDR3 protein, CDR3 DNA. The D gene is left open where the match is weak. The size field is filled for only some rows; it gives once, few, many or a size class.

>few|TRBJ2-1|.|TRBV7-9
CASSLRGGGDNEQFF
TGTGCCAGCAGCTTGAGGGGGGGAGGAGACAATGAGCAGTTCTTC
>few|TRBJ1-5|.|TRBV6-1
CASSDWRGWQPQHF
TGTGCCAGCAGTGATTGGAGGGGTTGGCAGCCCCAGCATTTT
>.|TRBJ1-1|TRBD1|TRBV6-2/TRBV6-3
CASSYDRGIGNTEAFF
TGTGCCAGCAGTTACGACAGGGGGATTGGAAACACTGAAGCTTTCTTT
>many|TRBJ2-3|.|TRBV7-2
CASSLLPRDLSTDTQYF
TGTGCCAGCAGCTTACTACCGCGGGACCTTAGCACAGATACGCAGTATTTT
>few|TRBJ2-5|.|TRBV14
CASSQRRGSGETQYF
TGTGCCAGCAGCCAACGGCGAGGGAGCGGGGAGACCCAGTACTTC
>few|TRBJ2-3|TRBD2|TRBV6-2/TRBV6-3
CASPPTSGKEEDTQYF
TGTGCCAGCCCCCCGACTAGCGGGAAAGAGGAAGATACGCAGTATTTT
>.|TRBJ2-7|.|TRBV20-1
CSARSSTSAYEQYF
TGCAGTGCTAGATCATCGACTAGTGCCTACGAGCAGTACTTC
>.|TRBJ2-7|.|TRBV28
CASSLRAGVLWEQYF
TGTGCCAGCAGTTTACGGGCAGGCGTCTTGTGGGAGCAGTACTTC
>few|TRBJ2-3|TRBD1|TRBV6-6
CASSWDRGPVGEDTQYF
TGTGCCAGCAGCTGGGACAGGGGCCCAGTAGGGGAAGATACGCAGTATTTT
>.|TRBJ2-7|.|TRBV7-8
CASSVRGRALYEQYF
TGTGCCAGCAGCGTTAGGGGGAGGGCTTTGTACGAGCAGTACTTC
>few|TRBJ2-7|.|TRBV7-9
CASTDGLFYEQYF
TGTGCCAGCACGGACGGCTTATTCTACGAGCAGTACTTC
>.|TRBJ2-1|TRBD2|TRBV6-4
CASSGVAGVGDEQFF
TGTGCCAGCAGCGGAGTAGCGGGAGTTGGGGATGAGCAGTTCTTC
>few|TRBJ1-1|TRBD1|TRBV2
CASAYRGPGTEAFF
TGTGCCAGCGCATACAGGGGGCCTGGCACTGAAGCTTTCTTT
>.|TRBJ1-2|.|TRBV6-2/TRBV6-3
CASSSGELSYTF
TGTGCCAGCAGTTCAGGCGAATTGAGCTACACCTTC
>.|TRBJ1-1|TRBD1|TRBV28
CATFRGQLNTEAFF
TGTGCCACCTTTAGGGGACAGCTGAACACTGAAGCTTTCTTT
>.|TRBJ2-7|.|TRBV28
CASSLRDVFSYEQYF
TGTGCCAGCAGTTTACGGGACGTCTTTTCTTACGAGCAGTACTTC
>many|TRBJ2-1|TRBD1|TRBV6-4
CASSDETGPYNEQFF
TGTGCCAGCAGTGACGAGACAGGGCCCTACAATGAGCAGTTCTTC
>few|TRBJ2-1|.|TRBV10-3
CAISDLTPRSSYNEQFF
TGTGCCATCAGTGACCTGACCCCTCGAAGCTCCTACAATGAGCAGTTCTTC
>.|TRBJ2-7|TRBD1|TRBV2
CASKRDRGYEQYF
TGTGCCAGCAAACGGGACAGAGGCTACGAGCAGTACTTC
>few|TRBJ2-1|TRBD2|TRBV14
CASSQQWTSYNEQFF
TGTGCCAGCAGCCAGCAATGGACTAGCTACAATGAGCAGTTCTTC
>few|TRBJ1-1|.|TRBV7-2
CASSLSLGGGGPNTEAFF
TGTGCCAGCAGCTTATCCCTCGGAGGGGGAGGACCAAACACTGAAGCTTTCTTT
>few|TRBJ2-7|TRBD2|TRBV4-2
CASSEERLAGGDEQYF
TGTGCCAGCAGCGAAGAGAGACTAGCGGGAGGGGACGAGCAGTACTTC
>.|TRBJ2-7|.|TRBV7-9
CASSSSRAGDHEQYF
TGTGCCAGCAGCTCCTCGAGGGCAGGGGACCACGAGCAGTACTTC
>.|TRBJ2-1|TRBD2|TRBV4-3
CASSQDRSGGNEQFF
TGCGCCAGCAGCCAAGATCGCTCGGGGGGGAATGAGCAGTTCTTC
>.|TRBJ1-2|.|TRBV6-5
CASSFLEGNHGYTF
TGTGCCAGCAGTTTCCTCGAGGGCAATCATGGCTACACCTTC
>many|TRBJ2-1|TRBD2|TRBV7-6
CASSLEAGTLYNEQFF
TGTGCCAGCAGCTTAGAAGCGGGGACCCTATACAATGAGCAGTTCTTC
>.|TRBJ1-4|TRBD1|TRBV28
CASSSTSGTATNEKLFF
TGTGCCAGCAGTTCGACTTCCGGGACAGCAACTAATGAAAAACTGTTTTTT
>.|TRBJ1-1|.|TRBV10-3
CAISESRAEAFF
TGTGCCATCAGTGAGTCAAGGGCTGAAGCTTTCTTT
>.|TRBJ2-5|.|TRBV12-3/TRBV12-4
CASSRQDEYQETQYF
TGTGCCAGCAGTAGACAGGACGAGTACCAAGAGACCCAGTACTTC
>.|TRBJ2-2|TRBD2|TRBV7-9
CASSSTSGSITGELFF
TGTGCCAGCAGCTCAACTAGCGGGAGTATCACCGGGGAGCTGTTTTTT
>few|TRBJ2-3|.|TRBV19
CASSIAADTQYF
TGTGCCAGTAGTATAGCTGCAGATACGCAGTATTTT
>many|TRBJ2-7|.|TRBV7-2
CASRGSYEQYF
TGTGCCAGCAGGGGCAGCTACGAGCAGTACTTC
>.|TRBJ1-5|.|TRBV20-1
CSAREYTGNSNQPQHF
TGCAGTGCTAGAGAGTATACAGGAAATAGCAATCAGCCCCAGCATTTT
>.|TRBJ2-7|.|TRBV6-2/TRBV6-3
CASSSVYNEQYF
TGTGCCAGCAGTTCGGTTTATAACGAGCAGTACTTC
>few|TRBJ2-7|TRBD2|TRBV28
CASSQLAGDDEQYF
TGTGCCAGCAGCCAACTAGCGGGAGATGACGAGCAGTACTTC